These 23 T cell receptor beta chains share one sample of origin, sequenced in a study of T cells of healthy individuals. TCRdb re-analysed the 5' RACE reads in MiXCR, keeping a single row per CDR3 protein. In the table there are under 70,000 distinct CDR3 sequences, over 12% of which are singletons. These receptors were obtained from a human donor in good health.

In the case of this clonotype: One base away lies a much larger clone, so this may be a sequencing read error. This rearrangement joins TRBV20-1 to TRBJ2-5; 11 bases map to TRBD1. Germline-derived CDR1 and CDR2 are DFQATT and SNEGSKA (reference sequence). The CDR3 is made up of 15 amino acids. CDR3 DNA sequence: TGCAGTGCTCCTTCGGACAGGGGGCGCGGAGAGATCCAGTACTTC. Amino acid sequence: CSAPSDRGRGEIQYF.

This clonotype was observed at least ten times. This rearrangement joins TRBV29-1 to TRBJ1-5; D unresolved. V lost 3 bases and J lost 0, with 9 bases in between. CDR1 SQVTM and CDR2 ANQGSEA come from the germline V gene. The CDR3 length is 14 residues. The CDR3 is CSVELEYSNQPQHF. DNA for the CDR3: TGCAGCGTTGAGTTGGAGTATAGCAATCAGCCCCAGCATTTT.

This clonotype was observed at least ten times. The genes are TRBV7-8 and TRBJ2-1; perhaps TRBD2 as D (6 bases). Trimming removed 4 bases from V and 12 bases from J, with 13 bases in between. The germline CDR1 and CDR2 sequences are SGHVS and FQNEAQ. There are 12 residues in the CDR3. The CDR3 loop reads CASSSPGLMQFF. The DNA for the CDR3 is TGTGCCAGCAGCTCTCCGGGACTGATGCAGTTCTTC.

This clonotype has ten or more counts. The chain employs TRBV13 and TRBJ1-2; D unresolved. This CDR3 is 12 amino acids long. V dropped 0 bases and J dropped 6 bases, with 5 bases sitting between them. Germline CDR1 reads PRHDT; CDR2 reads FYEKMQ (reference sequence). The CDR3 DNA follows: TGTGCCAGCAGCTTAGGGGGAAATGGCTACACCTTC. The encoded protein is CASSLGGNGYTF.

The chain joins TRBV7-9 to TRBJ1-1; a weak D match, TRBD1 (6 bases). Germline V gene lookup returns CDR1 SEHNR and CDR2 FQNEAQ (reference sequence). The CDR3 runs to 15 residues. V lost 6 bases to trimming and J lost 0 bases, with 14 bases between them. CDR3 loop: CASRNEGGMNTEAFF. The CDR3 DNA reads as TGTGCCAGCAGGAACGAAGGGGGGATGAACACTGAAGCTTTCTTT.

This clonotype has only a few counts. The gene calls are TRBV9 and TRBJ2-2, with 9 bases matching TRBD2. The length of the CDR3 is 15 residues. Per the germline V gene, CDR1 is SGDLS and CDR2 is YYNGEE. V dropped 3 bases and J dropped 4; count of bases not matched to a gene: 4. DNA for the CDR3: TGTGCCAGCAGCGCTCTAGCGGGAACCACCGGGGAGCTGTTTTTT. This gives the protein CASSALAGTTGELFF. The full variable domain, with the rest looked up from reference TRBV9 and TRBJ2-2, is DSGVTQTPKHLITATGQRVTLRCSPRSGDLSVYWYQQSLDQGLQFLIQYYNGEERAKGNILERFSAQQFPDLHSELNLSSLELGDSALYFCASSALAGTTGELFFGEGSRLTVL.

This clonotype has only a few counts. The chain recombines TRBV6-6 with TRBJ2-3, with 8 nucleotides matching TRBD1. Germline CDR1 reads MNHNY; CDR2 reads SVGAGI (reference sequence). The CDR3 consists of 14 residues. Trimming cost V 5 bases and J 3 bases; bases outside gene matches: 4. CDR3 residues: CASSQGARTDTQYF. CDR3 nucleotide sequence: TGTGCCAGCAGTCAGGGGGCTCGGACAGATACGCAGTATTTT.

The genes are TRBV12-5 and TRBJ1-1; D is uncertain. The CDR3 totals 12 residues. CDR1 and CDR2 (germline): LGHNT, FRNRAP. V dropped 5 bases and J dropped 11 bases, with 15 bases sitting between them. DNA for the CDR3: TGTGCTAGTGGTCCGTCGTGGGATGGGGCTTTCTTT. Protein: CASGPSWDGAFF.

This clonotype was picked up many times. The chain has TRBV29-1 and TRBJ1-1; a possible D gene is TRBD1 (6 bases). CDR1 is SQVTM and CDR2 is ANQGSEA in the germline V gene. The ends were cut back, 2 bases at V and 1 base at J, with 8 bases in the middle. The CDR3 is made up of 13 amino acids. The CDR3 DNA reads as TGCAGCGTTGAATTAGGGGGGAACACTGAAGCTTTCTTT. Its protein is CSVELGGNTEAFF.

This clonotype was counted at least ten times. The CDR3 DNA follows: TGCGCCAGCAGCTCTGGCGGGGGGGTCACCGGGGAGCTGTTTTTT. Translation gives CASSSGGGVTGELFF. The chain is built from TRBV5-1 and TRBJ2-2; 9 bases line up with TRBD2. The CDR3 loop spans 15 amino acids. Germline CDR1 is SGHRS and CDR2 is YFSETQ. V shed 3 bases and J 4 bases; nucleotides not matched to a gene: 4.

This clonotype has ten or more counts. The chain has TRBV9 and TRBJ2-3, with TRBD1 identical over 8 bases. The CDR3 extends over 16 amino acids. With 0 bases clipped from V and 4 bases from J, the junction kept 7 bases outside the gene matches. In germline, CDR1 is SGDLS, CDR2 YYNGEE. CDR3 sequence: CASSVEGRGRADTQYF. CDR3 sequence (DNA): TGTGCCAGCAGCGTAGAGGGCAGGGGGCGCGCAGATACGCAGTATTTT.

This clonotype was found once. This chain links TRBV7-2 with TRBJ1-3; the D gene is possibly TRBD1 (5 bases). Germline V gene sequence: CDR1 SGHTA, CDR2 FQGNSA. The CDR3 sequence is 16 residues long. V dropped 0 bases and J dropped 3 bases, with 12 bases sitting between them. CDR3 bases: TGTGCCAGCAGCTTAGCGCGGGGGTTGGGTGGAAACACCATATATTTT. This encodes CASSLARGLGGNTIYF. The variable domain in full, completed from reference TRBV7-2 and TRBJ1-3, reads GAGVSQSPSNKVTEKGKDVELRCDPISGHTALYWYRQSLGQGLEFLIYFQGNSAPDKSGLPSDRFSAERTGGSVSTLTIQRTQQEDSAVYLCASSLARGLGGNTIYFGEGSWLTVV.

This rearrangement joins TRBV5-6 to TRBJ2-2, with D perhaps matching TRBD1 (5 bases). V was clipped by 0 bases and J by 5 bases, with 11 bases between them. The germline gives CDR1 SGHDT, CDR2 YYEEEE. The CDR3 totals 15 residues. The CDR3 nucleotides are TGTGCCAGCAGCTTGGTGGCAGGGCGGACCGGGGAGCTGTTTTTT. As protein: CASSLVAGRTGELFF.

Many counts were recorded for this clonotype. V is TRBV4-1 and J is TRBJ2-2; a weak D match, TRBD2 (5 bases). The CDR3 covers 15 residues. Germline CDR1 and CDR2: MGHRA and YSYEKL. V lost 10 bases and J lost 0, with 15 bases in between. The CDR3 reads CAIGAPSSNTGELFF. The CDR3 nucleotides read TGCGCCATAGGCGCCCCTAGCTCGAACACCGGGGAGCTGTTTTTT.

The chain's CDR3 is CASSGGRGAYNEQFF. CDR3 sequence (DNA): TGTGCCAGCAGTGGGGGCAGGGGTGCCTACAATGAGCAGTTCTTC. The chain recombines TRBV2 with TRBJ2-1, with D tentatively TRBD1 (6 bases). The CDR3 spans 15 residues. The V end was cut by 4 bases, the J end by 2 bases, with 12 bases between. Germline CDR1 is SNHLY and CDR2 is FYNNEI.

This clonotype has at least ten counts. The chain combines TRBV20-1 with TRBJ2-5; 8 positions match TRBD2. The germline V gene encodes CDR1 DFQATT and CDR2 SNEGSKA (reference sequence). The V gene end was trimmed by 5 bases and the J gene end by 3 bases; junction bases not matched to a gene: 5. This CDR3 has 13 amino acids. This CDR3 reads CSAASGGEETQYF. The CDR3 DNA reads as TGCAGTGCTGCGAGCGGGGGAGAAGAGACCCAGTACTTC.

The V and J genes are TRBV7-9 and TRBJ2-6; no definite D call. CDR1 is SEHNR, CDR2 FQNEAQ, per germline (reference sequence). V was pared by 7 bases and J by 4 bases, with 8 bases between. The CDR3 extends over 13 amino acids. Here the CDR3 DNA reads TGTGCCAGCATGACCGTCGGGGCCAACGTCCTGACTTTC. Protein sequence: CASMTVGANVLTF.

The chain recombines TRBV7-8 with TRBJ1-1, with D possibly TRBD1 on 5 matching bases. Germline V CDR1 and CDR2: SGHVS, FQNEAQ. The CDR3 consists of 15 residues. Trimming left V 5 bases short and J 0 bases short, with 13 bases between. The CDR3, as DNA: TGTGCCAGCAGCCTCGGGGGAACCATGAACACTGAAGCTTTCTTT. Protein product: CASSLGGTMNTEAFF.

V is TRBV12-3 or TRBV12-4 and J is TRBJ1-3; D is ambiguous. The CDR3 length is 16 residues. Trimming left V 6 bases short and J 0 bases short, with 15 bases between. CDR3 sequence reads: CASSPVIGISGNTIYF. The CDR3, as DNA: TGTGCCAGCAGCCCGGTCATCGGGATCTCTGGAAACACCATATATTTT.

This clonotype was observed many times. The CDR3: CSAIVGDQETQYF. The CDR3 nucleotides are TGCAGTGCTATCGTCGGGGACCAAGAGACCCAGTACTTC. This chain links TRBV20-1 with TRBJ2-5; a possible D gene is TRBD2 (5 bases). V was shortened by 4 bases and J by 0 bases, with 9 bases between the two germline ends. Germline CDR1 reads DFQATT; CDR2 reads SNEGSKA (reference sequence). The CDR3 has 13 amino acids.

This chain links TRBV5-8 with TRBJ1-1; D perhaps matches TRBD1 (5 bases). The germline V gene encodes CDR1 SGHTS and CDR2 YDEGEE. V dropped 0 bases and J dropped 4 bases, with 10 bases sitting between them. CDR3 size: 14 residues. This CDR3 is CASSLGLGGTEAFF. As DNA, the CDR3 is TGTGCCAGCAGCTTGGGTTTGGGGGGCACTGAAGCTTTCTTT. The variable domain in full, completed from reference TRBV5-8 and TRBJ1-1, reads EAGVTQSPTHLIKTRGQQATLRCSPISGHTSVYWYQQALGLGLQFLLWYDEGEERNRGNFPPRFSGRQFPNYSSELNVNALELEDSALYLCASSLGLGGTEAFFGQGTRLTVV.

V usage is TRBV5-1 and J usage is TRBJ1-2; the D gene is possibly TRBD1 (5 bases). Germline CDR1 SGHRS, CDR2 YFSETQ. The CDR3 contains 15 residues. V was shortened by 2 bases and J by 3 bases, with 14 bases between the two germline ends. The CDR3 nucleotides are TGCGCCAGCAGCTTAGGAACCCTCAGGGACTATGGCTACACCTTC. It is translated as CASSLGTLRDYGYTF.

This clonotype was detected a few times. The chain couples TRBV24-1 to TRBJ2-3; no definite D call. The CDR3 contains 16 residues. The V gene's germline CDR1 is KGHDR and CDR2 SFDVKD. The V and J ends lost 4 bases and 2 bases respectively, with 15 bases between them. The CDR3 spells CATSDIPGEDTDTQYF. CDR3 sequence (DNA): TGTGCCACCAGTGACATACCGGGCGAAGACACAGATACGCAGTATTTT.